These 15 T cell receptor beta chains originate from one sample sequenced in a study of blood T cell repertoires in COVID-19. Profiling relied on immunoSEQ multiplex PCR, and the TCRdb table lists in-frame clones only, not all of them. This table holds about 100,000 clones, approximately 81% found once. Source material: peripheral blood. Receptors were obtained from a human donor in a cohort sampled during active COVID-19.

V usage is TRBV2 and J usage is TRBJ2-5; 8 bases align to TRBD2. Trimming at V came to 0 bases and at J to 1 base, leaving 13 bases not matched to a gene. Germline CDR1 is SNHLY and CDR2 is FYNNEI. This CDR3 comprises 19 residues. In nucleotides, the CDR3 is TGTGCCAGCAGTGAAGCCGGCATTCTACGCGGGGGGAGCCAAGAGACCCAGTACTTC. Translation gives CASSEAGILRGGSQETQYF.

The chain joins TRBV19 to TRBJ2-3; 13 bases are shared with TRBD2. This CDR3 comprises 17 residues. The V segment lost 5 bases and the J segment 5 bases; nucleotides outside the gene matches: 10. The germline V gene has CDR1 LNHDA and CDR2 SQIVND (reference sequence). The CDR3 sequence: CASSGPRTSGGRDTQYF. The CDR3 nucleotides are TGTGCCAGTAGTGGACCGCGGACTAGCGGGGGAAGAGATACGCAGTATTTT.

V is TRBV11-2 and J is TRBJ2-5; D gene uncertain. Germline V gene data show CDR1 as SGHAT and CDR2 as FQNNGV. The CDR3 length is 13 residues. Between the trimmed V and J ends, which lost 2 bases and 5 bases, there was a span of 9 bases. In DNA, the CDR3 is TGTGCCAGCAGCTTAATGCGTCATGAGACCCAGTACTTC. This codes for CASSLMRHETQYF.

The chain combines TRBV7-9 with TRBJ2-2; TRBD1 agrees at 8 bases. The CDR3 is 15 amino acids. After removal of 6 bases from V and 1 base from J, the junction contained 4 bases not matched to a gene. Per the germline V gene, CDR1 is SEHNR and CDR2 is FQNEAQ (reference sequence). The CDR3 loop reads CASSRGQGNTGELFF. CDR3 bases: TGTGCCAGCAGTCGCGGACAGGGGAACACCGGGGAGCTGTTTTTT.

V usage is TRBV5-1 and J usage is TRBJ2-1; tentative D call: TRBD1 (5 bases). The CDR3 covers 14 residues. Germline CDR1 reads SGHRS; CDR2 reads YFSETQ. The V and J ends lost 7 bases and 6 bases respectively, with 17 bases between them. The CDR3 sequence: CASRPETGPNEQFF. The DNA of the CDR3 is TGCGCCAGCCGTCCGGAAACAGGACCCAATGAGCAGTTCTTC.

The chain recombines TRBV6-5 with TRBJ2-3, with 9 positions matching TRBD1. Looked up from germline, CDR1 is MNHEY and CDR2 is SVGAGI. This CDR3 is 16 amino acids long. V lost 1 base to trimming and J lost 3 bases; unmatched junction nucleotides: 5. CDR3 sequence reads: CASSYFSTGGTDTQYF. CDR3 in DNA: TGTGCCAGCAGTTACTTTTCGACAGGGGGGACAGATACGCAGTATTTT.

The chain joins TRBV3-1 (or the pseudogene TRBV3-2) to TRBJ1-3; possible D gene TRBD1, 5 bases. Germline assignment: CDR1 LGHDT and CDR2 YNNKEL (reference sequence). CDR3 length: 14 residues. Trimming stripped 6 bases from V and 10 bases from J, with 19 bases between. The CDR3 DNA follows: TGTGCCAGCAGTCCCCAGGGTGCCGGGGGGACCATATATTTT. It encodes CASSPQGAGGTIYF.

The V call is TRBV10-1, the J call TRBJ2-5; D not certain. CDR1 is WNHNN and CDR2 is SYGVQD in the germline V gene (reference sequence). This CDR3 has 13 residues. V was clipped by 5 bases and J by 2 bases, with 9 bases between them. The CDR3 here is CASSSSAQETQYF. The CDR3 nucleotides are TGCGCCAGCAGTTCCAGCGCGCAAGAGACCCAGTACTTC.

The gene calls are TRBV5-1 and TRBJ2-7, with a weak D call TRBD2 (5 bases). The CDR3 consists of 14 residues. V lost 1 base and J lost 3, with 11 bases in between. The germline gives CDR1 SGHRS, CDR2 YFSETQ. CDR3 residues: CASSLRLADYEQYF. DNA for the CDR3: TGCGCCAGCAGCTTGAGGCTAGCCGACTACGAGCAGTACTTC.

V and J are TRBV9 and TRBJ2-1, with a weak D call TRBD2 (6 bases). Trimming cost V 1 base and J 7 bases, with 15 bases left between them. CDR1 and CDR2 (germline): SGDLS, YYNGEE. The CDR3 runs to 15 residues. The CDR3 region is CASSVNAGLVNEQFF. The DNA of the CDR3 is TGTGCCAGCAGCGTAAATGCGGGGCTAGTTAATGAGCAGTTCTTC.

The CDR3 bases are TGTGCCAGCAGCTCAGGGGGCCCTGGGTTTGATGGCTACACCTTC. It codes for CASSSGGPGFDGYTF. The chain is built from TRBV6-6 and TRBJ1-2; TRBD1 agrees at 8 bases. Per the germline V gene, CDR1 is MNHNY and CDR2 is SVGAGI (reference sequence). Trimming cost V 6 bases and J 6 bases; bases outside gene matches: 12. This CDR3 comprises 15 residues.

The rearrangement uses TRBV6-2 or TRBV6-3 and TRBJ2-2; 10 bases fit TRBD1. J was trimmed by 4 bases and V by 5 bases; bases with no gene match: 10. This CDR3 is built from 17 residues. The germline CDR1 and CDR2 sequences are MNHEY and SVGEGT. The CDR3 here is CASSIMTGGLGTGELFF. The CDR3 nucleotides read TGTGCCAGCAGTATTATGACAGGGGGCCTCGGCACCGGGGAGCTGTTTTTT.

V and J are TRBV15 and TRBJ2-3; TRBD1 might be the D (5 bases). Germline V gene sequence: CDR1 LNHNV, CDR2 YYDKDF (reference sequence). This CDR3 region has 15 residues. Trimming stripped 0 bases from V and 3 bases from J, with 10 bases between. Written as DNA, the CDR3 is TGTGCCACCAGCAGAGATGGGGCGCAAACAGATACGCAGTATTTT. Encoded protein: CATSRDGAQTDTQYF.

In this sample, this clone turned up once. The chain's CDR3 is CARRGGLADYEQYF. The CDR3 DNA reads TGTGCCAGAAGGGGAGGACTAGCCGACTACGAGCAGTACTTC. This chain links TRBV5-3 with TRBJ2-7; 8 bases are shared with TRBD2. TRBV5-3 has ORF status, its function being uncertain. This CDR3 contains 14 residues. V was clipped by 5 bases and J by 3 bases; unmatched bases: 7.

This sequence joins TRBV6-5 and TRBJ2-5; a possible D gene is TRBD2 (6 bases). Trimming left V 6 bases short and J 2 bases short, with 13 bases between. CDR3 length: 14 residues. CDR1 is MNHEY and CDR2 is SVGAGI in the germline V gene. The CDR3 sequence is CASSQRRGQETQYF. The CDR3, as DNA: TGTGCCAGCAGCCAGCGCCGGGGGCAAGAGACCCAGTACTTC.